This T cell receptor beta chain stems from a study of cytomegalovirus exposure and HLA in healthy donors (dated by TCRdb to about 2017). Regarding the research as a whole: According to an earlier analysis of 550 to 700 of the donors, about 179 million T cells yielded roughly 110 million unique TCR beta sequences and roughly 280 Gb of sequence data. The number of typed donors differed by locus: about 620-640 for A, B, C, DRB1 and DQB1; some 500 for DQA1; over 600 for DPA1; and 400 to 480 for DPB1. Using immunosequencing, the study profiled T cell repertoires from around 670 subjects and related those repertoires to cytomegalovirus serostatus. Of the 300 to 500 genotyped donors, approximately 81% were placed in the genetic ancestry cluster associated with self-reported Caucasian donors. A later analysis re-analyzed previously published TCR beta repertoires from about 600 donors and added high-resolution HLA genotyping to study TCR occurrence patterns. Roughly 300 gigabases of sequencing data and approximately 92 million unique TCR sequences made up an early release that covered approximately 620 HLA-typed donors. On average, 235,054 unique TCR beta nucleotide sequences were sequenced per donor among 398 genotyped donors of the cohort, with approximately 18% of those sequences being non-productive. Rather than using new phenotypic data, the later analysis identified candidate immune exposures from TCR beta sequences and from how often those sequences occurred across donors. An earlier analysis of some 500 of the donors used high-throughput TCR beta sequencing to judge whether each TCR beta V gene segment behaved as functional or pseudogenic. HLA typing covered class I and class II loci at four-digit resolution. The study aimed to test whether cataloging public T cell receptors could reveal signatures of past pathogen exposure. All discovery cohort repertoires had been generated using a single sequencing platform. High-throughput TCR immunosequencing, statistical association of individual TCRs with disease status, and machine learning were combined to predict cytomegalovirus infection status. Because of strong linkage in the cohort, roughly five DR-DQ haplotypes were treated as single units for association and clustering. A later genetic analysis used genome-wide SNP genotypes for about 60% of the roughly 670 donors, treating that subset as a discovery cohort. Besides the first cohort of around 670 subjects, a separate validation cohort made up of 90 to 150 different subjects was used. Alongside the repertoire data, information on donor age, sex, ethnicity and CMV serostatus was compiled.

Broad study findings and their caveats: A later analysis found that HLA-associated TCR beta chains were more clonally expanded and had lower generation probabilities than equally common non-associated chains. The study gave a list of under 200 TCR beta chains associated with cytomegalovirus. In an earlier analysis of roughly 560 of the donors, most TCR beta V segments were observed in productive rearrangements about 87% or about 30% of the time, broadly matching IMGT annotations. A further reported finding was that TCR beta sequences accurately predicted the HLA-A and HLA-B alleles for most subjects in the first cohort. At a false discovery rate of 0.05, a later analysis linked 16,000 or so TCR beta sequences to specific HLA alleles. The earlier analysis of about 600 of the donors excluded 15 to 20 rarely observed V segments, including chromosome 9 orphons, because counts were too low. Assigning TCR associations to individual alleles was difficult when HLA alleles, especially DR and DQ, strongly co-occurred. The sequencing pipeline was judged likely to have produced a cluster of highly shared sequence variants as a technical artifact. A later genetic analysis reported fewer N-insertions in productive TCRs among donors in an Asian-associated ancestry cluster than the approximately 670-donor mean. Immune exposure information for the cohort was limited to CMV serostatus. The presence/absence analyses assumed that sequencing depth was roughly uniform across donors, and that assumption may not be true. A few of the identified cytomegalovirus-associated TCR beta chains were confirmed in vitro to be specific for cytomegalovirus antigens. V-gene and J-gene trimming of TCR beta chains was associated with a missense DCLRE1C variant in a later genetic analysis, and the association was replicated in an independent cohort. The cohort was sequenced for TCR beta chains only, and without alpha or paired-chain data the features that could be detected were limited. A later analysis found that TCR association rates varied across HLA loci, with DRB1 alleles showing the most associated TCRs and HLA-C alleles the fewest. According to a later analysis, parvovirus B19, influenza, CMV and Epstein-Barr virus appeared linked to several top co-occurrence clusters. In a later analysis, most CMV-associated TCR beta chains were found to appear HLA-restricted, with HLA associations seemingly driven largely by CMV exposure. Correlated functional status among segregating V segments might be attributable to linkage disequilibrium, but an unknown experimental factor could not be ruled out. According to the authors, the approach could potentially be generalized to other disease states and immunological phenotypes. Across donors, most TCR sequences were observed very rarely, whereas some public TCRs were present in many individuals. The 87-base-pair reads could not distinguish some IMGT-functional V segments, including TRBV6-2 and TRBV6-3, so those segments were excluded. HLA typing was unavailable for some donors at each locus, so association tests used only the typed subset. The classifier was reported to diagnose cytomegalovirus status with high specificity and sensitivity in both the original cohort and the validation cohort.

Libraries were constructed by the immunoSEQ multiplex PCR assay. For the multiplex PCR, a mixture combining 60 forward primers for TCR Vbeta segments and 13 reverse primers for TCR Jbeta segments was used. The CDR3 region of rearranged TCR beta genes was amplified from genomic DNA with a multiplex PCR assay. Amplified TCR beta libraries were sequenced as 87-base-pair reads on the Illumina HiSeq System. Regarding the original processing steps: A later analysis tallied around 82 million unique TCR beta chains across the 700 or so repertoires, and around 10 million of those chains were shared by two or more donors. To remove PCR and sequencing errors, raw reads were error-corrected and collapsed into unique sequences using a nearest-neighbor algorithm that merged closely related sequences. Alignment of CDR3 sequences to IMGT reference sequences was used to assign V, D and J gene segments. For a sequence to be retained, at least a six-nucleotide match to both a V gene segment and a J gene segment was required. Rearrangements were called productive when the CDR3 lacked stop codons and stayed in frame with V and J; all others were non-productive. Following IMGT convention, CDR3 was defined as the stretch from the second conserved V-encoded cysteine up to the conserved J-encoded phenylalanine. The earlier analysis of roughly 590 of the donors excluded any sequence lacking an unambiguous match to a single V gene segment. In an earlier analysis of approximately 550 of the donors, V segments were called functional above 56.7% productive rearrangements and were called segregating when the between-donor standard deviation exceeded 5%. To diagnose cytomegalovirus status from the catalog of TCR beta chain sequences, a statistical classification framework was built. A later analysis assigned V and J genes by comparing TCR nucleotide sequences with IMGT/GENE-DB human TR gene sequences. The TCRdist pipeline was used in a later analysis to assign CDR3 sequences and most-parsimonious VDJ recombination scenarios. In a later analysis, every TCR beta chain was defined by the combination of its CDR3 amino acid sequence and its V-gene family, and reads without a unique V-gene family were dropped. In a later analysis, fewer than 650 highly shared, low-generation-probability nucleotide sequences were removed to address suspected cross-contamination and a sequencing artifact. For each public chain, a later analysis derived a clonal expansion index from normalized ranks of inferred template counts within each repertoire. In a later analysis, generation probabilities were computed using a VDJ recombination model fitted to out-of-frame rearrangements, and the results were checked against IGoR. In a later analysis, TCR-TCR, TCR-HLA and TCR-CMV co-occurrence was scored with hypergeometric tests, and a repertoire-size bias correction was applied to TCR pairs. To estimate false discovery rates, a later analysis permuted the HLA or CMV assignments 20 times. In a later analysis, co-occurring TCRs were grouped using DBSCAN, with TCRdist sequence similarity added in when clustering inside HLA-allele-positive subsets. Repertoires with fewer than 30,000 or more than 120,000 public chains were left out of co-occurrence clustering, as were a handful of repertoires with anomalous nucleotide sharing. TCRdb took this table from immuneACCESS and kept in-frame rearrangements with V and J called. Such tables lack part of the clones; where checked against another copy, unresolved V genes explain under half of the gap, and the rest is unexplained. V, J and clone size are taken as reported in that table, and D and trimming were inferred from the DNA itself. This sample has 200,000 to 250,000 clones in its table, and 70% to 80% of those were observed once. Of the sample, 15% to 17% falls within the top ten clones.

A remark on this clone: No cognate antigen has been identified for it. No clone much larger than this one lies a single base away; base qualities are absent.

From V the trimming removes 6 bases and from J it removes 4 bases, while the gene matches leave 10 bases of the junction unaccounted for. From the cysteine through the phenylalanine, the CDR3 covers 15 amino acids. Of the read, only the CDR3 DNA is kept; its 45 bases are in frame from base 1. CDR1 and CDR2 are drawn from the germline V gene (reference sequence): MNHNY, SVGAGI. The cohort consisted of 666 healthy bone marrow donors. At the time of sampling, all cohort members were nominally healthy, though unrecorded immune exposures were likely present. The donor tested CMV seronegative, placing the donor among the roughly 400 seronegative members of the cohort. Every donor gave a peripheral blood sample, and the peripheral blood mononuclear cells from that sample were used for TCR beta sequencing. Genomic DNA extraction from the blood cell samples was performed with the Qiagen DNeasy Blood Extraction Kit.

The rearrangement combines TRBV6-6 with TRBJ2-7, and TRBD1 matches 9 of the central bases. This sequence was found in a man in his forties or fifties in good health and CMV-seronegative. The sample was PBMCs. CDR3 loop: CASSSTGGKSYEQYF. The bases are TGTGCCAGCAGCTCCACAGGGGGCAAGAGTTACGAGCAGTACTTC.